Following are 8 T cell receptor beta chains from one sample sequenced in a study of regulatory T cells in long-lasting Graves disease. Arm-PCR of CDR3 regions and iRepertoire HTBI primers were used to build TCR beta libraries. TCRdb called the multiplex PCR reads again in MiXCR, with one record for every CDR3 protein. The sample lists roughly 700,000 distinct CDR3 sequences, 25% to 35% occurring once. Regarding time point: persistent/refractory GD, antithyroid drugs over 5 years with positive TRAb. Preparation of the TCR library used RNA extracted from PBMCs. Sequenced material: peripheral blood mononuclear cells (PBMCs), taken when the disease was refractory, from a patient treated with antithyroid drugs. The receptor source for this set is a female donor with Graves disease.

This clonotype was detected ten times or more. V is TRBV2 and J is TRBJ1-2; D call uncertain. V was shortened by 5 bases and J by 8 bases, with 15 bases between the two germline ends. Per germline, CDR1 SNHLY and CDR2 FYNNEI. The CDR3 is made up of 13 amino acids. This CDR3 is CASSSLWSEGYTF. CDR3 DNA sequence: TGTGCCAGCAGTAGCTTGTGGTCGGAGGGCTACACCTTC.

This clonotype was counted many times. The chain combines TRBV28 with TRBJ2-7, with 7 bases identical to TRBD1. The ends lost 5 bases at V and 0 bases at J; junction bases unmatched: 7. CDR1 and CDR2 (germline): MDHEN, SYDVKM. This CDR3 is 15 amino acids long. This CDR3 is CASSPRTGPSYEQYF. CDR3 DNA sequence: TGTGCCAGCAGTCCCCGGACAGGACCCTCCTACGAGCAGTACTTC.

This clonotype was seen more than once but under ten times. The rearrangement joins TRBV12-5 to TRBJ2-7; 7 bases are shared with TRBD2. Germline V lookup: CDR1 LGHNT, CDR2 FRNRAP. J lost 0 bases, V lost 2 bases, and 7 bases had no gene match. This CDR3 spans 16 amino acids. The CDR3 DNA reads as TGTGCTAGTGGTTTGTACCTCGGGAGGAGCTCCTACGAGCAGTACTTC. Protein: CASGLYLGRSSYEQYF.

The chain has TRBV3-1 and TRBJ1-6, with a possible D match to TRBD1 (6 bases). Germline assignment: CDR1 LGHDT and CDR2 YNNKEL (reference sequence). The CDR3 consists of 13 residues. With 4 bases removed from V and 8 bases from J, the gap between germline ends came to 9 bases. DNA of the CDR3: TGTGCCAGCAGCCTGGACAGATATTCACCCCTCCACTTT. This encodes CASSLDRYSPLHF.

The chain carries TRBV5-1 and TRBJ2-2; D is unresolved. Between the trimmed V and J ends, which lost 4 bases and 1 base, there was a span of 5 bases. In germline, CDR1 is SGHRS, CDR2 YFSETQ. The CDR3 sequence is 13 residues long. DNA for the CDR3: TGCGCCAGCAGCCCCTGGAACACCGGGGAGCTGTTTTTT. It codes for CASSPWNTGELFF.

Ten or more counts support this clonotype. The chain is built from TRBV28 and TRBJ1-1; D might be TRBD1 (5 bases). Trimming left V 6 bases short and J 1 base short, with 12 bases between. The CDR3 spans 14 residues. Germline V lookup: CDR1 MDHEN, CDR2 SYDVKM. The CDR3 DNA sequence: TGTGCCAGCAGCCCGGGGACGCAGAACACTGAAGCTTTCTTT. Amino acid sequence: CASSPGTQNTEAFF.

The V call is TRBV11-2, the J call TRBJ2-1; 10 bases align to TRBD2. CDR1 and CDR2 (germline): SGHAT, FQNNGV. The CDR3 is made up of 18 amino acids. V was pared by 3 bases and J by 5 bases, with 13 bases of the junction left unmatched. CDR3 bases: TGTGCCAGCAGCTTTGGGCTAGCGGGAGCCCTAGGAGACAATGAGCAGTTCTTC. It is translated as CASSFGLAGALGDNEQFF. The full variable domain, its missing parts supplied by reference TRBV11-2 and TRBJ2-1, is EAGVAQSPRYKIIEKRQSVAFWCNPISGHATLYWYQQILGQGPKLLIQFQNNGVVDDSQLPKDRFSAERLKGVDSTLKIQPAKLEDSAVYLCASSFGLAGALGDNEQFFGPGTRLTVL.

This clonotype was seen ten or more times. The chain joins TRBV2 to TRBJ1-2; no clear D. CDR3 length: 13 residues. Trimming cost V 7 bases and J 8 bases, with 17 bases left between them. Germline CDR1 and CDR2: SNHLY and FYNNEI. This CDR3 reads CASKEPYPGGYTF. The CDR3 DNA is TGTGCCAGCAAGGAGCCCTATCCCGGGGGCTACACCTTC.